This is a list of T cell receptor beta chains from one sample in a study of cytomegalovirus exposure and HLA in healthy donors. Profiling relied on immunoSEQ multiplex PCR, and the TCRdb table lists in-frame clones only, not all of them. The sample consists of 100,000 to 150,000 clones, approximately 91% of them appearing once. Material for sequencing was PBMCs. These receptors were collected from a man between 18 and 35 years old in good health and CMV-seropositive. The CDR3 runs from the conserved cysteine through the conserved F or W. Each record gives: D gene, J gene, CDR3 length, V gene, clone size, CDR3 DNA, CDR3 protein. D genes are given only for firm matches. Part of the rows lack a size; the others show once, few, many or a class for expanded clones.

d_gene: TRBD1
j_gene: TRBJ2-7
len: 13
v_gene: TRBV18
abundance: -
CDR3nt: TGTGCCAGCTCAAGGGACAGAGGCTACGAGCAGTACTTC
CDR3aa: CASSRDRGYEQYF

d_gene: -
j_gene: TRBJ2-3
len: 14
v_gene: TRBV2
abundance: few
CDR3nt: TGTGCCAGCAAGGGGTGGGGGCCCACAGATACGCAGTATTTT
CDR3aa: CASKGWGPTDTQYF

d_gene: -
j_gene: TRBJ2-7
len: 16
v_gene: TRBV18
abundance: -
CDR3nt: TGTGCCAGCTCCCTAACGGGGGCAGGGGGGAAGAAGGAGCAGTACTTC
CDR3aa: CASSLTGAGGKKEQYF

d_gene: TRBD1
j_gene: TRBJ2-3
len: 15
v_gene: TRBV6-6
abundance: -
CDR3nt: TGTGCCAGCAGTTACGACAGGGTATTGGCAGATACGCAGTATTTT
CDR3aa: CASSYDRVLADTQYF

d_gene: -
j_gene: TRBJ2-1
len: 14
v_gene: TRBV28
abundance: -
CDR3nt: TGTGCCAGCAGCCCACGACTATCCCACAATGAGCAGTTCTTC
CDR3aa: CASSPRLSHNEQFF

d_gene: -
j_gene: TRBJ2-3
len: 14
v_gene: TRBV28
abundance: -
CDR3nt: TGTGCCAGCAGATCCCCTTCTGGGCCAGATACGCAGTATTTT
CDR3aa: CASRSPSGPDTQYF

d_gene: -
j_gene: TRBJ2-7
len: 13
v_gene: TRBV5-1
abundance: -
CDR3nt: TGCGCCAGCAGCTATGACAGACCCTACGAGCAGTACTTC
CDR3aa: CASSYDRPYEQYF

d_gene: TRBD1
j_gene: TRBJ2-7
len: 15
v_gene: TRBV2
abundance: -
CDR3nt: TGTGCCAGCAGGGGGGGACAGGGTATTAATTACGAGCAGTACTTC
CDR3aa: CASRGGQGINYEQYF

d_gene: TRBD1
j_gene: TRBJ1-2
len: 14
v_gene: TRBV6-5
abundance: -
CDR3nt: TGTGCCAGCAGTCTCAGGGGGCCCAATACTGGCTACACCTTC
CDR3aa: CASSLRGPNTGYTF

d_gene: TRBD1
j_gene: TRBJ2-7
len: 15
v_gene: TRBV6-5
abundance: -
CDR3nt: TGTGCCAGCAGTCGGGCCCGGGACAGAGACTACGAGCAGTACTTC
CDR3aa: CASSRARDRDYEQYF

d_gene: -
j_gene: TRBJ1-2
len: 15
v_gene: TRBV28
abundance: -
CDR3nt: TGTGCCAGCAGTTTATCTACAGGCGCTAACTATGGCTACACCTTC
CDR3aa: CASSLSTGANYGYTF

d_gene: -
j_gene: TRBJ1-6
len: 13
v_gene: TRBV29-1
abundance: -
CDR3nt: TGCAGCGTCCGACAGGATCAAGATTCACCCCTCCACTTT
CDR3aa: CSVRQDQDSPLHF

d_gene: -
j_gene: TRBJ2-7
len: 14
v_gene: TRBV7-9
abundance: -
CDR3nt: TGTGCCAGCAGCTCCGGCCTGGACGGGAGAAGGGAGTACTTC
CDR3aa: CASSSGLDGRREYF

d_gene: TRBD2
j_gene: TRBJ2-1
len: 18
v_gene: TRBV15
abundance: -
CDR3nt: TGTGCCACCAGCAGAGATCCCAGCGGGGGGGACCCCTGGGGTGAGCAGTTCTTC
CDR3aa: CATSRDPSGGDPWGEQFF

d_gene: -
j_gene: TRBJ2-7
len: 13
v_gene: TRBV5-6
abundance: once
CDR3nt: TGTGCCAGCAAGCAGGTCCTGGGCTACGAGCAGTACTTC
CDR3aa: CASKQVLGYEQYF

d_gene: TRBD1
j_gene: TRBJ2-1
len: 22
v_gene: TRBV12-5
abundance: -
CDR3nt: TGTGCTAGTGGTTTGGTACCAGGAACGGGACAGGGGGTGACCTGGGACCCGAATGAGCAGTTCTTC
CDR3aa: CASGLVPGTGQGVTWDPNEQFF

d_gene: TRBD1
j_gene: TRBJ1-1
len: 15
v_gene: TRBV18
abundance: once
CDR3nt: TGTGCCAGCTCACCAGGGACAGGGGGCAACACTGAAGCTTTCTTT
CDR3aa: CASSPGTGGNTEAFF

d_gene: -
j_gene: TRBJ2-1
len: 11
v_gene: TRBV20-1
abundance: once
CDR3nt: TGCAGTGCTAGAGCCCCTATTGAGCAGTTCTTC
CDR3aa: CSARAPIEQFF

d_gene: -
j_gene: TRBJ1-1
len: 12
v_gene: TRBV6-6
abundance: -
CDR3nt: TGTGCCAGCAGTCCGGGGGGCACTGAAGCTTTCTTT
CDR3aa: CASSPGGTEAFF

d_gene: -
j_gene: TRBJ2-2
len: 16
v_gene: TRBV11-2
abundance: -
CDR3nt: TGTGCCAGCAGCTTAAGGGGGAACCAGGGCACCGGGGAGCTGTTTTTT
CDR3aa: CASSLRGNQGTGELFF

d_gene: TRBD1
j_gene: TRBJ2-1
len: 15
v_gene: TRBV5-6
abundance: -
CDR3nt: TGTGCCAGCAGCTTGGGCAGGGGGATCCACAATGAGCAGTTCTTC
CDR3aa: CASSLGRGIHNEQFF

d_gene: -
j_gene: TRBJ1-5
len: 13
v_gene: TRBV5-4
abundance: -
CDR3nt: TGTGCCAGCAGCGTTGACACCAATCAGCCCCAGCATTTT
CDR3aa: CASSVDTNQPQHF

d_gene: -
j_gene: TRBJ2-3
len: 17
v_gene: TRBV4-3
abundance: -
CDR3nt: TGCGCCAGCAGCCAAGGTTCGGGTACGGTCAGCACAGATACGCAGTATTTT
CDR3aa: CASSQGSGTVSTDTQYF

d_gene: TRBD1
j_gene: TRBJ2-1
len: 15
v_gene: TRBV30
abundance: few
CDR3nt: TGTGCCTGGAGTCTAGACAGGGGAAGTTTGTATGAGCAGTTCTTC
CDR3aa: CAWSLDRGSLYEQFF

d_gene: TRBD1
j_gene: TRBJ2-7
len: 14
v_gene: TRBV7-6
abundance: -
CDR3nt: TGTGCCAGCAGCGCCCGGGACAGGGTTGACGAGCAGTACTTC
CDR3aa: CASSARDRVDEQYF

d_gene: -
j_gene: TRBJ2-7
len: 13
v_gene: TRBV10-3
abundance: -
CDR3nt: TGTGCCATCACGTCTGGAGGCTCCTACGAGCAGTACTTC
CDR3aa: CAITSGGSYEQYF

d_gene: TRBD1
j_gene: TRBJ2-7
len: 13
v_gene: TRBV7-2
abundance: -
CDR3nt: TGTGCCAGCAGCTTTCAGGGGGCCAGCGAGCAGTACTTC
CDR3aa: CASSFQGASEQYF

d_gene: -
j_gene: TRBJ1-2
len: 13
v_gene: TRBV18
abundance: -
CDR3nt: TGTGCCAGCTCACCAGGCCTCAACTATGGCTACACCTTC
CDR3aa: CASSPGLNYGYTF

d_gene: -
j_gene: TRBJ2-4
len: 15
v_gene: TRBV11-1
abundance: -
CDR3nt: TGTGCCAGCAGCTTAAGGAGCGGTTCTAAAAACATTCAGTACTTC
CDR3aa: CASSLRSGSKNIQYF

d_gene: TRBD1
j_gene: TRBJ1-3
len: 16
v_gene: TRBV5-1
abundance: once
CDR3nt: TGCGCCAGCAGCTTGGGGTCGGCAGGGGGCCAAGACACCATATATTTT
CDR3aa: CASSLGSAGGQDTIYF

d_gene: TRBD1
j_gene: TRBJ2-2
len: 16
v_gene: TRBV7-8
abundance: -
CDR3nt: TGTGCCAGCAGCCCCTACACAGGGGCGAACACCGGGGAGCTGTTTTTT
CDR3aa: CASSPYTGANTGELFF

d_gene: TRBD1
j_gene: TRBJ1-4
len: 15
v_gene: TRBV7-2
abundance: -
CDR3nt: TGTGCCAGCAGCTTAGTATGGGACAGAGAGGAAAAACTGTTTTTT
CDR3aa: CASSLVWDREEKLFF

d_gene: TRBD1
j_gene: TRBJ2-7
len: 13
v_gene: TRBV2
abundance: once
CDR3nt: TGTGCCAGCAGTGCGGGGACAGACTACGAGCAGTACTTC
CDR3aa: CASSAGTDYEQYF

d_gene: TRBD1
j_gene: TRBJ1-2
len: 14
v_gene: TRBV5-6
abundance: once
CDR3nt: TGTGCCAGCAGCCCCTCCTGGACAGGGAGCTTCTACACCTTC
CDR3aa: CASSPSWTGSFYTF

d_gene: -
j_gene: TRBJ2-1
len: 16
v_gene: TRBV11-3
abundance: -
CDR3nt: TGTGCCAGCAGCCAGGGGACTACAATCTCCTACAATGAGCAGTTCTTC
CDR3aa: CASSQGTTISYNEQFF

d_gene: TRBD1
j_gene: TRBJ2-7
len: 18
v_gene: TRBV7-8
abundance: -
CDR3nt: TGTGCCAGCAGCTTAGCGGGGAACAGGGGACGTCGACCTTACGAGCAGTACTTC
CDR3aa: CASSLAGNRGRRPYEQYF

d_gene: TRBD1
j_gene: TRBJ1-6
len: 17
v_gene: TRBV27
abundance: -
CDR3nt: TGTGCCAGCAGTTTAAGAGGGGGCTTCTCCTATAATTCACCCCTCCACTTT
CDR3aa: CASSLRGGFSYNSPLHF

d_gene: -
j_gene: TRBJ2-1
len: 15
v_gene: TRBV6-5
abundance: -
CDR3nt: TGTGCCAGCAGTTACTCGAGAGGGCGCTCGGGTGAGCAGTTCTTC
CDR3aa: CASSYSRGRSGEQFF

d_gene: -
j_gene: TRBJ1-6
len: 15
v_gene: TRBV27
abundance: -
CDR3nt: TGTGCCAGCAGTGTGGGGAGATTGTATAATTCACCCCTCCACTTT
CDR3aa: CASSVGRLYNSPLHF

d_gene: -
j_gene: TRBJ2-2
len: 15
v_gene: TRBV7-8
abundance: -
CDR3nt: TGTGCCAGCAGCTATGACTATTTGAACACCGGGGAGCTGTTTTTT
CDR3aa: CASSYDYLNTGELFF

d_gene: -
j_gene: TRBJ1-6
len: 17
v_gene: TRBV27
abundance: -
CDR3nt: TGTGCCAGCAGTTTTCGAGGTCGTCGACAGTATAATTCACCCCTCCACTTT
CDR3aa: CASSFRGRRQYNSPLHF

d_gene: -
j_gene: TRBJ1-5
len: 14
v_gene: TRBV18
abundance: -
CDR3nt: TGTGCCAGCTCCCCCGGGATCAATTATCAGCCCCAGCATTTT
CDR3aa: CASSPGINYQPQHF

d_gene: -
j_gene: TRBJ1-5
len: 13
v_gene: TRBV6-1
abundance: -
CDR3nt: TGTGCCAGCACCATAGAAGCAACGCAGCCCCAGCATTTT
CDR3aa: CASTIEATQPQHF

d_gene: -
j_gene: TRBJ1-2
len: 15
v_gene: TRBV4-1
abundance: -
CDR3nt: TGCGCCAGCAGCCGCGGGGACGGGTCAGAGACGGGCTACACCTTC
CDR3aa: CASSRGDGSETGYTF

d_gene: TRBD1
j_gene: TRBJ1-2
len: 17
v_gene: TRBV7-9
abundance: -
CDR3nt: TGTGCCAGCAGCTTGAACGACCCGGGACAGGGTAACTATGGCTACACCTTC
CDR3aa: CASSLNDPGQGNYGYTF

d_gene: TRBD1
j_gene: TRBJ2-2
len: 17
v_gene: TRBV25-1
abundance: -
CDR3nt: TGTGCCAGCAGCTTGACCAGGGGGCAGACGAACACCGGGGAGCTGTTTTTT
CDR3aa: CASSLTRGQTNTGELFF

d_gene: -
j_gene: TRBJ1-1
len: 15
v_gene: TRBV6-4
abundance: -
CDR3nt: TGTGCCAGCAGTCGGTCCGGGACACAGAACACTGAAGCTTTCTTT
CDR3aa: CASSRSGTQNTEAFF

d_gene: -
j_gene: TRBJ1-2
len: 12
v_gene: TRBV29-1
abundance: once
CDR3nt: TGCAGCGTTGCAGGGGTCGACTATGGCTACACCTTC
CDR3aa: CSVAGVDYGYTF

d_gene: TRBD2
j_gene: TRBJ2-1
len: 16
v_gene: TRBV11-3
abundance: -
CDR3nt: TGTGCCAGCAGCTTAGGATTTAGCGGGCCTTACAATGAGCAGTTCTTC
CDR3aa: CASSLGFSGPYNEQFF

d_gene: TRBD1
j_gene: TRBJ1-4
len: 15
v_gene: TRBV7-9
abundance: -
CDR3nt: TGTGCCAGCAGCCTAAGGACAGGAACTAATGAAAAACTGTTTTTT
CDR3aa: CASSLRTGTNEKLFF

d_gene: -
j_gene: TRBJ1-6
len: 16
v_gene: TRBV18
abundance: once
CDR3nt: TGTGCCAGCTCACCGCAGACCCCCCCGGGTAATTCACCCCTCCACTTT
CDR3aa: CASSPQTPPGNSPLHF

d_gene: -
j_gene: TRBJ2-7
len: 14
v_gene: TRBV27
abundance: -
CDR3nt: TGTGCCAGCAGTTTAGCGGGGAGCTCCTACGAGCAGTACTTC
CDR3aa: CASSLAGSSYEQYF

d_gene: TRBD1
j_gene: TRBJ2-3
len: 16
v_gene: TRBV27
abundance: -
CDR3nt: TGTGCCAGCAGTCCCCGACAGGGGGAGGTCGCAGATACGCAGTATTTT
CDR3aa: CASSPRQGEVADTQYF

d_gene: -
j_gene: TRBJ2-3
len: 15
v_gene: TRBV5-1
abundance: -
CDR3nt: TGCGCCAGCAGCTTGGTGGCACAGGGCACAGATACGCAGTATTTT
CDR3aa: CASSLVAQGTDTQYF

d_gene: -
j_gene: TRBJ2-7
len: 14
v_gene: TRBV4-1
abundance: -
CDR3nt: TGCGCCAGCAGCCCCCGGGACACCGTCTACGAGCAGTACTTC
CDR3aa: CASSPRDTVYEQYF

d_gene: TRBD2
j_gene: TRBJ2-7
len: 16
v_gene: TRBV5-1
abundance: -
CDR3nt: TGCGCCAGCAGCTGGGGAGGGCAGGGCGGAGGCTACGAGCAGTACTTC
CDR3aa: CASSWGGQGGGYEQYF

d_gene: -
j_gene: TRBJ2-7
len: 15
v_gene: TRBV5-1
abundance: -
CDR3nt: TGCGCCAGCAGCTTGGCCTACAGGGACTCCTACGAGCAGTACTTC
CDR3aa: CASSLAYRDSYEQYF

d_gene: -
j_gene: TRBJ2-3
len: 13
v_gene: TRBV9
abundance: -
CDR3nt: TGTGCCAGCAGCGTCACGCTAAAAGATACGCAGTATTTT
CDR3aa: CASSVTLKDTQYF

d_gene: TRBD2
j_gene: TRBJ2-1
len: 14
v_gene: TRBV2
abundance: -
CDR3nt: TGTGCCGGAAGCCTAAGCGGGGGAAACAATGAGCAGTTCTTC
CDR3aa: CAGSLSGGNNEQFF

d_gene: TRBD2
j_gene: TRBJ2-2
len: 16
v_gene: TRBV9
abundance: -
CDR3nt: TGTGCCAGCAGCTTGGGGACTAGCTCGAACACCGGGGAGCTGTTTTTT
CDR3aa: CASSLGTSSNTGELFF